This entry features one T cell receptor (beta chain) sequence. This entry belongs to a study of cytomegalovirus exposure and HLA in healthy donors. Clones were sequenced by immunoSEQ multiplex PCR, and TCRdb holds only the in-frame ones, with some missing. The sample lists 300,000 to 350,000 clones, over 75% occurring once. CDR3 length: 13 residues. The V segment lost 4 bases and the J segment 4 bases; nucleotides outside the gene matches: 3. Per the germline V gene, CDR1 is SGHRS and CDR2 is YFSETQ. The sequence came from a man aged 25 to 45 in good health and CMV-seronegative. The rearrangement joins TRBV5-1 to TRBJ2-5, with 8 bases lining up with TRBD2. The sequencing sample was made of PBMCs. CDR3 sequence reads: CASSVAGRETQYF. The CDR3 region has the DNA TGCGCCAGCAGCGTAGCGGGGCGAGAGACCCAGTACTTC.